These 8 T cell receptor beta chains were sequenced from one sample in a study of shared clonotypes between healthy human individuals. Repertoires were generated with immunoSEQ multiplex PCR, while TCRdb's copy carries only in-frame clones and drops some. Of more than 2,000,000 clones detected, more than 80% appear once; the ten largest clones hold 0.3% to 0.4%. The source material was naive CD4+ T cells from PBMCs. The subset was: CD45RA+ positively selected. These receptors came from a man younger than 35 in good health. Some clones in this sample may be carry-over from other donors' samples.

Here the CDR3 DNA reads TGTGCCAGCGGCCAGCGGGAGGGCCTGAGAGAGACCCAGTACTTC. This gives the protein CASGQREGLRETQYF. The rearrangement joins TRBV28 to TRBJ2-5, with 10 nucleotides matching TRBD2. CDR1 is MDHEN and CDR2 is SYDVKM in the germline V gene. This CDR3 comprises 15 residues. V trimming: 8 bases; J trimming: 4 bases; junction bases outside the gene matches: 10.

Of note for this clone: The same CDR3 arises from other DNA sequences in this sample as well. The J gene is TRBJ2-7, the V gene TRBV18; D ambiguous. Germline V gene data show CDR1 as KGHSH and CDR2 as LQKENI. This CDR3 comprises 13 residues. V lost 2 bases, J lost 3 bases, and 8 bases lay in between. CDR3 coding DNA: TGTGCCAGCTCACCAGGCGCAGACTACGAGCAGTACTTC. It codes for CASSPGADYEQYF.

The chain recombines TRBV28 with TRBJ1-2; 12 bases line up with TRBD1. The CDR3 covers 15 residues. Unmatched junction bases numbered 7, after V lost 3 bases and J lost 8 bases. CDR1 and CDR2 (germline): MDHEN, SYDVKM. In DNA, the CDR3 is TGTGCCAGCAGTTTGGCCGGGACAGGGGGCGGGGGCTACACCTTC. Translating gives CASSLAGTGGGGYTF.

The chain carries TRBV5-1 and TRBJ1-1, with 7 bases that match TRBD1. The CDR3 runs 17 residues. Germline values: CDR1 SGHRS, CDR2 YFSETQ. V lost 4 bases and J lost 0; bases outside the gene matches: 12. This CDR3 reads CASSATGVRSVNTEAFF. In DNA, the CDR3 is TGCGCCAGCAGCGCTACAGGGGTTCGTTCGGTGAACACTGAAGCTTTCTTT.

V gene TRBV29-1 combines with J gene TRBJ1-2; D call uncertain. Looked up from germline, CDR1 is SQVTM and CDR2 is ANQGSEA. The CDR3 has 13 residues. Between the trimmed V and J ends, which lost 4 bases and 2 bases, there was a span of 11 bases. CDR3 nucleotide sequence: TGCAGCGTTGTCAACCGGCACAACTATGGCTACACCTTC. Translated, it gives CSVVNRHNYGYTF.

The chain joins TRBV7-3 to TRBJ2-7; 14 nucleotides agree with TRBD2. The CDR3 is 15 amino acids. The V segment lost 5 bases and the J segment 5 bases; nucleotides outside the gene matches: 5. Germline V gives CDR1 SGHTA, CDR2 FQGTGA. The CDR3 DNA is TGTGCCAGCAGCATTGGGACTAGCGGGAGTAACGAGCAGTACTTC. Its protein product is CASSIGTSGSNEQYF.

The V and J genes are TRBV7-2 and TRBJ1-5; D is unresolved. CDR1 SGHTA and CDR2 FQGNSA come from the germline V gene. CDR3 length equals 16 residues. Trimming took off 2 bases at V and 1 base at J, with 12 bases between the two ends. This chain's CDR3 is CASSLFGVTSNQPQHF. CDR3 nucleotides: TGTGCCAGCAGCTTATTCGGGGTAACGAGCAATCAGCCCCAGCATTTT.

The chain has TRBV10-1 and TRBJ2-2, with D maybe TRBD1 (7 bases). The CDR3 is 14 residues long. CDR1 is WNHNN, CDR2 SYGVQD, per germline (reference sequence). V lost 6 bases, J lost 4 bases, and 12 bases lay in between. CDR3 DNA sequence: TGCGCCAGCAGGGAGGGGACAGCCACCGGGGAGCTGTTTTTT. Translated, it gives CASREGTATGELFF.